Listed below are T cell receptor beta chains from one sample, sequenced in a study of blood T cell repertoires in COVID-19. Assay: immunoSEQ multiplex PCR; the TCRdb copy retains only in-frame clones and omits some. The repertoire consists of a few hundred thousand clones, with under 90% occurring once and the leading ten covering 0.94%. Sequencing input: peripheral blood. These receptors all stem from a woman aged 40 to 49 who had recovered from COVID-19. Each CDR3 is given with its conserved first and last residue. D genes are given only for firm matches. Not all rows give a size; the values are once, few, many and, for expanded clones, a class.

TRBJ1-1 TRBD1 TRBV27 . TGTGCCAGCAGGCGGACAGGGGGCGCGGGCACTGAAGCTTTCTTT CASRRTGGAGTEAFF
TRBJ2-5 . TRBV27 once TGTGCCAGCAGTCCATCTGAAGTTCGGGGAAGAGAGACCCAGTACTTC CASSPSEVRGRETQYF
TRBJ2-1 TRBD1 TRBV19 . TGTGCCAGTAGCGCCCCTCGGGACAGGGATTCTAATGAGCAGTTCTTC CASSAPRDRDSNEQFF
TRBJ2-1 TRBD2 TRBV5-4 . TGTGCCAGCAGTAGAGCGGGAGGCCACTACAATGAGCAGTTCTTC CASSRAGGHYNEQFF
TRBJ2-7 TRBD1 TRBV5-6 . TGTGCCAGCAGCGTAACCGGGACAGGATCCTACGAGCAGTACTTC CASSVTGTGSYEQYF
TRBJ2-7 TRBD1 TRBV6-1 . TGTGCCAGCAGTGAAGCGGACAGGGGCCCCTACGAGCAGTACTTC CASSEADRGPYEQYF
TRBJ2-7 TRBD2 TRBV24-1 . TGTGCCACCAGTGACGGCGGGACTAGCGGAGGCTACGAGCAGTACTTC CATSDGGTSGGYEQYF
TRBJ2-1 . TRBV3-1/TRBV3-2 . TGTGCCAGCAGCCAAGATATCGGGACTTACAATGAGCAGTTCTTC CASSQDIGTYNEQFF
TRBJ2-1 TRBD2 TRBV7-2 . TGTGCCAGCAGCTTAAAGCTAGCGGGGGGATACAATGAGCAGTTCTTC CASSLKLAGGYNEQFF
TRBJ2-5 . TRBV2 . TGTGCCAGCAGTGAGATCATCGAGGGCCCGGAGACCCAGTACTTC CASSEIIEGPETQYF
TRBJ1-4 . TRBV6-1 . TGTGCCAGCCAGTTCAATAATGAAAAACTGTTTTTT CASQFNNEKLFF
TRBJ2-1 TRBD2 TRBV10-3 . TGTGCCATCGGGGGACTAGCGGCGTCCAATGAGCAGTTCTTC CAIGGLAASNEQFF
TRBJ2-5 . TRBV24-1 . TGTGCCACCAGTGATCACAGTGGGAGGGAGACCCAGTACTTC CATSDHSGRETQYF
TRBJ2-5 TRBD1 TRBV2 . TGTGCCAGCAGTTGGGACAGGGGGCTGATGGAGGAGACCCAGTACTTC CASSWDRGLMEETQYF
TRBJ1-4 . TRBV18 . TGTGCCAGCTCACCACGGCGGCAGAGTAATGAAAAACTGTTTTTT CASSPRRQSNEKLFF
TRBJ2-7 . TRBV5-8 few TGTGCCAGCAGCCCCCGTCCGGGGTGGGAGCAGTACTTC CASSPRPGWEQYF
TRBJ2-1 TRBD2 TRBV5-1 once TGCGCCAGCAGCTCAAGACTAGCGGGGGACAATGAGCAGTTCTTC CASSSRLAGDNEQFF
TRBJ1-5 . TRBV5-7 once TGTGCCAGCAGCCATCCTTTCTTGGCGAGGGGCAATCAGCCCCAGCATTTT CASSHPFLARGNQPQHF
TRBJ2-3 TRBD2 TRBV4-1 . TGCGCCAGCAGCCTTGCTCCCCCCGGGGGGGCCTCAGGAGATACGCAGTATTTT CASSLAPPGGASGDTQYF
TRBJ2-2 TRBD2 TRBV6-2/TRBV6-3 few TGTGCCAGCAGCCCTTTTACCATACTAGCGGGAGCCGTCGGGGAGCTGTTTTTT CASSPFTILAGAVGELFF
TRBJ2-3 . TRBV29-1 once TGCAGCGCCTCTTCCCTCGGGGAGAAGTCAGATACGCAGTATTTT CSASSLGEKSDTQYF
TRBJ1-5 . TRBV6-5 . TGTGCCAGCGGAAGACAACAGCCCCAGCATTTT CASGRQQPQHF
TRBJ2-3 TRBD1 TRBV3-1/TRBV3-2 . TGTGCCACCAGGCGGGGACAGGGGTGGGATACGCAGTATTTT CATRRGQGWDTQYF
TRBJ1-5 TRBD1 TRBV15 . TGTGCCACCAGTCCGACCCGGGGACAGGGGAATCAGCCCCAGCATTTT CATSPTRGQGNQPQHF
TRBJ2-1 TRBD2 TRBV4-1 . TGCGCCAGCAGCCAAGATCGAAGCGGGAGGGGCTCCTACAATGAGCAGTTCTTC CASSQDRSGRGSYNEQFF
TRBJ1-2 . TRBV3-1/TRBV3-2 . TGTGCCAGCAGCCAAGGTCGGTTTGAGGGCTACACCTTC CASSQGRFEGYTF
TRBJ2-2 TRBD2 TRBV10-3 . TGTGCCATCAGTTCTAATCACGGGGGGACCGGGGAGCTGTTTTTT CAISSNHGGTGELFF
TRBJ1-1 . TRBV29-1 once TGCAGCGTCCGCTATCCCGGGGGTGAAGCTTTCTTT CSVRYPGGEAFF
TRBJ1-3 . TRBV11-3 . TGTGCCAGCAGCTTGCGAGGCACCTCTGGAAACACCATATATTTT CASSLRGTSGNTIYF
TRBJ1-6 . TRBV16 . TGTGCCAGCAGCCTCCCACTCTATAATTCACCCCTCCACTTT CASSLPLYNSPLHF
TRBJ2-2 TRBD2 TRBV10-3 . TGTGCCATCAGTGACCAACTTAGCGGGAGGGCCTTGGGGGAGCTGTTTTTT CAISDQLSGRALGELFF
TRBJ2-3 TRBD2 TRBV24-1 . TGTGCCACCAGTGACCCTGGACTAGCGGGAGTGAAAGATACGCAGTATTTT CATSDPGLAGVKDTQYF
TRBJ2-3 . TRBV14 . TGTGCCAGCAGCCAAGTATCGGCACAGGTCTTCACAGATACGCAGTATTTT CASSQVSAQVFTDTQYF
TRBJ2-7 . TRBV15 . TGTGCCACCAGGGATAGGGGGACCTACGAGCAGTACTTC CATRDRGTYEQYF
TRBJ2-1 TRBD2 TRBV19 . TGTGCCAGTAGTCCAGGGACTAGCATTAGAAATGAGCAGTTCTTC CASSPGTSIRNEQFF
TRBJ2-7 TRBD1 TRBV28 . TGTGCCAGCGGTCCGGGACAGGGATCCTACGAGCAGTACTTC CASGPGQGSYEQYF
TRBJ2-5 TRBD2 TRBV4-1 once TGCGCCAGCAGGAAACTAGCGGGAGGTTTAAAGGAGACCCAGTACTTC CASRKLAGGLKETQYF
TRBJ2-2 . TRBV11-1 once TGTGCCAGCAGTTCCAGAGGGACTTCGAACACCGGGGAGCTGTTTTTT CASSSRGTSNTGELFF
TRBJ1-6 . TRBV10-3 . TGTGCCATCAGTGAGTCGGGGCAGGGTCGGTCACCCCTCCACTTT CAISESGQGRSPLHF
TRBJ2-7 . TRBV11-3 . TGTGCCAGCAGCTTAAAGGCGGGACCGGGCTACGAGCAGTACTTC CASSLKAGPGYEQYF
TRBJ1-4 TRBD1 TRBV5-1 . TGCGCCAGCGCCCCCGGGACAGATGAAAAACTGTTTTTT CASAPGTDEKLFF
TRBJ1-3 TRBD1 TRBV28 . TGTGCCAGCAGTCCCCAAGACAGGGGCCTCTCTGGAAACACCATATATTTT CASSPQDRGLSGNTIYF
TRBJ2-1 . TRBV27 once TGTGCCAGCAGTTTGCTAGCTTCACGCGATGAGCAGTTCTTC CASSLLASRDEQFF